The next 14 T cell receptor beta chains were all read from a single sample in a study of blood T cells in healthy people across ages. With a J-beta primer mix and a sample-barcoded 5' primer, a second PCR ran 7 to 11 cycles. A single record per CDR3 protein comes from TCRdb applying MiXCR to the 5' RACE reads. Of 650,000 to 1,000,000 distinct CDR3 sequences in the sample, roughly 34% were seen once. The sequenced sample consisted of blood. These receptor sequences come from a man between 18 and 29 years old in good health.

The chain is built from TRBV25-1 and TRBJ1-5; 8 positions agree with TRBD1. CDR3 length equals 13 residues. CDR1 MGHDK and CDR2 SYGVNS come from the germline V gene. V dropped 4 bases and J dropped 5; count of bases not matched to a gene: 1. CDR3 loop: CASSGQGHQPQHF. CDR3 nucleotides: TGTGCCAGCAGTGGACAGGGGCATCAGCCCCAGCATTTT.

This clonotype was observed a few times. V is TRBV7-2 and J is TRBJ1-6; D may be TRBD1 (6 bases). The CDR3 has 14 residues. Germline V gene sequence: CDR1 SGHTA, CDR2 FQGNSA. V shed 2 bases and J shed 9 bases, with 11 bases lying between them. In nucleotides, the CDR3 is TGTGCCAGCAGCTTAAGGGGGGCCTTTTCACCCCTCCACTTT. Translating gives CASSLRGAFSPLHF. Using reference TRBV7-2 and TRBJ1-6 for the parts outside the CDR3, the full variable domain is GAGVSQSPSNKVTEKGKDVELRCDPISGHTALYWYRQSLGQGLEFLIYFQGNSAPDKSGLPSDRFSAERTGGSVSTLTIQRTQQEDSAVYLCASSLRGAFSPLHFGNGTRLTVT.

J is TRBJ2-3 and V is TRBV10-3, with D perhaps being TRBD1 or TRBD2 (5 bases each). This CDR3 has 14 residues. V was trimmed by 7 bases and J by 2 bases, leaving 13 bases between them. Germline lookup yields CDR1 ENHRY and CDR2 SYGVKD. The CDR3 DNA sequence: TGTGCCATCACCGGGGCGCGGGTCACAGATACGCAGTATTTT. Protein product: CAITGARVTDTQYF.

CDR3 protein: CSASLWETQYF. For the CDR3, the DNA is TGCAGTGCTAGTTTGTGGGAGACCCAGTACTTC. The chain joins TRBV20-1 to TRBJ2-5; D is uncertain. The CDR3 runs to 11 residues. Germline V gives CDR1 DFQATT, CDR2 SNEGSKA (reference sequence). V lost 3 bases, J lost 5 bases, and 7 bases lay in between.

This rearrangement joins TRBV10-3 to TRBJ1-2; TRBD1 agrees at 11 bases. The germline gives CDR1 ENHRY, CDR2 SYGVKD. The V gene end was trimmed by 1 base and the J gene end by 8 bases; junction bases not matched to a gene: 3. The CDR3 loop spans 14 amino acids. The CDR3: CAISELGQGEGYTF. The DNA for the CDR3 is TGTGCCATCAGTGAGTTGGGACAGGGGGAAGGCTACACCTTC.

The V gene is TRBV5-1, the J gene TRBJ1-2; 8 bases are shared with TRBD1. Trimming at V came to 3 bases and at J to 4 bases, leaving 17 bases not matched to a gene. The CDR3 length is 18 residues. Germline lookup yields CDR1 SGHRS and CDR2 YFSETQ. The CDR3 protein is CASSSQLTGQGGSYGYTF. The CDR3 DNA reads as TGCGCCAGCAGCTCTCAACTCACCGGACAGGGAGGGAGCTATGGCTACACCTTC.

The rearrangement links TRBV6-6 to TRBJ1-2; 10 nucleotides agree with TRBD1. Germline trimming cut 6 bases from V and 8 bases from J; bases unmatched to any gene: 12. The CDR3 is made up of 15 amino acids. The germline CDR1 and CDR2 sequences are MNHNY and SVGAGI (reference sequence). The CDR3 loop is CASSPLTTGGRGYTF. CDR3 bases: TGTGCCAGCAGCCCTCTTACGACAGGGGGCCGGGGCTACACCTTC.

This clonotype has just a few counts. The rearrangement links TRBV7-2 to TRBJ2-1, with TRBD2 matching over 9 bases. The J segment lost 2 bases and the V segment lost 5 bases, leaving 4 bases of the junction unmatched. Germline-derived CDR1 and CDR2 are SGHTA and FQGNSA. The CDR3 sequence is 15 residues long. Here the CDR3 DNA reads TGTGCCAGCAGCACCCGCGGGGGGGCCTACAATGAGCAGTTCTTC. This translates into CASSTRGGAYNEQFF.

As to this clonotype: A much larger clone differs by one base, so this may be a read error. The V and J genes are TRBV12-3 or TRBV12-4 and TRBJ2-7; D uncertain. CDR3 size: 16 residues. V shed 6 bases and J shed 0 bases, with 18 bases lying between them. The CDR3 loop is CASRPSFDAYSYEQYF. The CDR3 DNA reads TGTGCCAGCAGACCGTCGTTTGACGCTTACTCCTACGAGCAGTACTTC.

The rearrangement joins TRBV14 to TRBJ1-2; D remains ambiguous. Germline V gene data show CDR1 as SGHDN and CDR2 as FVKESK. Trimming removed 0 bases at V and 9 bases at J, with 11 bases between. The CDR3 extends over 13 amino acids. The CDR3 coding sequence is TGTGCCAGCAGCCAAGAGGGTCCCAGGAGCTACACCTTC. It codes for CASSQEGPRSYTF.

The sample holds a few counts of this clonotype. The J gene is TRBJ2-3, the V gene TRBV9; 9 bases are a match to TRBD2. This CDR3 spans 16 amino acids. Germline V gene data show CDR1 as SGDLS and CDR2 as YYNGEE. The J segment lost 6 bases and the V segment lost 1 base, leaving 9 bases of the junction unmatched. The CDR3 here is CASSVQPGLASDTQYF. In DNA, the CDR3 is TGTGCCAGCAGCGTACAGCCGGGACTAGCTTCCGATACGCAGTATTTT.

This clonotype was observed a few times. The chain carries TRBV20-1 and TRBJ1-3; D call uncertain. The CDR3 runs to 15 residues. The germline V gene has CDR1 DFQATT and CDR2 SNEGSKA (reference sequence). V gave up 4 bases and J gave up 1 base, with 14 bases separating them. CDR3 residues: CSATSEEYSGNTIYF. CDR3 DNA sequence: TGCAGTGCTACGTCCGAAGAGTATTCTGGAAACACCATATATTTT.

This clonotype was seen a single time. Since a much larger clone is just one base distant, this may be a read error. The chain combines TRBV12-3 or TRBV12-4 with TRBJ2-3; perhaps D is TRBD1 or TRBD2 (6 bases each). The CDR3 length is 14 residues. Trimming removed 10 bases at V and 2 bases at J, with 16 bases between. Written as DNA, the CDR3 is TGTGCCAACAGATACAGGGAGGTCACAGATACGCAGTATTTT. This translates into CANRYREVTDTQYF.

The chain uses TRBV7-2 and TRBJ2-1; 10 nucleotides agree with TRBD2. Germline CDR1 is SGHTA and CDR2 is FQGNSA. The V segment lost 7 bases and the J segment 6 bases; nucleotides outside the gene matches: 9. CDR3 size: 15 residues. The chain's CDR3 is CASTLLAGAGNEQFF. Written as DNA, the CDR3 is TGTGCCAGCACACTCCTAGCGGGGGCTGGCAATGAGCAGTTCTTC.